The 11 T cell receptor beta chains reported below all come from one sample, sequenced in a study of T cells expressing NK-cell markers. TCRdb reprocessed the 5' RACE reads and keeps a single row for each CDR3 protein, giving no DNA. The table gives about 300,000 distinct CDR3 sequences; the top ten clones make up 3.5% to 5% of it. The material sequenced was blood T cells: a sorted CD56 or NKG2C T cell subset, CD4+ or CD8+ T cells, or bulk PBMC T cells (not recorded which). Receptors were obtained from a woman aged 18 to 75 in good health.

The chain combines TRBV29-1 with TRBJ1-2; the D call from TCRdb, TRBD1, cannot be confirmed without DNA. Germline values: CDR1 SQVTM, CDR2 ANQGSEA. The CDR3 is 13 residues long. The CDR3 sequence: CSVGAGTGDGYTF.

The chain couples TRBV5-1 to TRBJ2-1; as DNA is missing, the TRBD2 call by TCRdb cannot be tested. CDR3 length equals 16 residues. Germline loops: CDR1 SGHRS, CDR2 YFSETQ. CDR3 residues: CASSVAGSGRMNEQFF.

This chain joins TRBV12-3 or TRBV12-4 and TRBJ2-7. The CDR3 spans 14 residues. Here the CDR3 reads CASRITGTSYEQYF.

CDR3 region: CASSYAGDRSGANVLTF. The genes are TRBV6-5 and TRBJ2-6; absent DNA, TCRdb's TRBD1 call cannot be checked. Germline V gene sequence: CDR1 MNHEY, CDR2 SVGAGI. This CDR3 is 17 amino acids long.

V usage is TRBV7-2 and J usage is TRBJ2-2; TCRdb designates TRBD2, a call that cannot be tested without DNA. Germline loops: CDR1 SGHTA, CDR2 FQGNSA. The CDR3 has 17 residues. CDR3 sequence reads: CASRAWRGGSNTGELFF.

The chain carries TRBV5-1 and TRBJ1-2; the D call from TCRdb, TRBD1, cannot be confirmed without DNA. The CDR3 consists of 15 residues. Germline V gives CDR1 SGHRS, CDR2 YFSETQ. CDR3 protein: CASSNNPGGGGGYTF.

V gene TRBV4-3 combines with J gene TRBJ1-6; checking the TCRdb D call of TRBD1 is not possible without DNA. Germline V gene lookup returns CDR1 LGHNA and CDR2 YSLEER. This CDR3 has 14 residues. The CDR3 protein is CASSLDRGHSPLHF.

The gene calls are TRBV2 and TRBJ2-1. The CDR3 consists of 15 residues. The germline gives CDR1 SNHLY, CDR2 FYNNEI. CDR3 loop: CASSDLRGLYNEQFF. Complete variable domain (other parts from reference TRBV2 and TRBJ2-1): EPEVTQTPSHQVTQMGQEVILRCVPISNHLYFYWYRQILGQKVEFLVSFYNNEISEKSEIFDDQFSVERPDGSNFTLKIRSTKLEDSAMYFCASSDLRGLYNEQFFGPGTRLTVL.

The chain has TRBV7-3 and TRBJ2-5; with no DNA, the TCRdb D assignment of TRBD2 cannot be verified. This CDR3 contains 15 residues. The V gene's germline CDR1 is SGHTA and CDR2 FQGTGA. CDR3 sequence reads: CASSPTSGSRKTQYF.

The chain has TRBV11-1 and TRBJ2-7; TCRdb's assignment of TRBD1 cannot be checked, as there is no DNA. CDR1 is SGHAT, CDR2 FQDESV, per germline (reference sequence). The CDR3 covers 23 residues. CDR3 region: CASSLGSGPYPGVPRVGFYEQYF.

The V gene is TRBV2, the J gene TRBJ1-5. The CDR3 covers 15 residues. Germline assignment: CDR1 SNHLY and CDR2 FYNNEI. The CDR3 protein is CASRRVQDRNQPQHF. Drawing the rest from reference TRBV2 and TRBJ1-5, the complete variable domain is EPEVTQTPSHQVTQMGQEVILRCVPISNHLYFYWYRQILGQKVEFLVSFYNNEISEKSEIFDDQFSVERPDGSNFTLKIRSTKLEDSAMYFCASRRVQDRNQPQHFGDGTRLSIL.